What follows are 6 T cell receptor beta chains derived from one specimen sequenced in a study of long-term antiretroviral therapy in people with HIV. The libraries were made with immunoSEQ v3.0 at survey level. The table came from immunoSEQ multiplex PCR; TCRdb's copy has only in-frame clones and leaves some out. The sample yields about 21,000 clones, almost 85% seen once. This material consisted of unsorted PBMCs, taken 0.5 years after starting antiretroviral therapy. Receptors originate from a man aged 18 to 29 with HIV.

This chain joins TRBV29-1 and TRBJ1-4; no clear D. CDR1 is SQVTM, CDR2 ANQGSEA, per germline. CDR3 length equals 15 residues. V was shortened by 5 bases and J by 2 bases, with 15 bases between the two germline ends. For the CDR3, the DNA is TGCAGCGTTCAAAGTATCGGGGAGACTAATGAAAAACTGTTTTTT. Translating it yields CSVQSIGETNEKLFF.

The chain combines TRBV7-3 with TRBJ2-1; 9 nucleotides line up with TRBD2. The CDR3 runs to 15 residues. Germline V gene lookup returns CDR1 SGHTA and CDR2 FQGTGA. V trimming: 6 bases; J trimming: 3 bases; junction bases outside the gene matches: 6. The DNA for the CDR3 is TGTGCCAGCAGTTACACTAGCGGGTACTACAATGAGCAGTTCTTC. This encodes CASSYTSGYYNEQFF.

V usage is TRBV29-1 and J usage is TRBJ2-3; unclear D gene. The germline gives CDR1 SQVTM, CDR2 ANQGSEA. The CDR3 has 13 amino acids. Between the trimmed V and J ends, which lost 4 bases and 3 bases, there was a span of 11 bases. CDR3 region: CSVGGESTDTQYF. For the CDR3, the DNA is TGCAGCGTTGGGGGTGAGTCTACAGATACGCAGTATTTT.

V is TRBV10-3 and J is TRBJ2-2; TRBD2 matches at 13 bases. Trimming at V came to 6 bases and at J to 4 bases, leaving 2 bases not matched to a gene. Per germline, CDR1 ENHRY and CDR2 SYGVKD. The CDR3 covers 15 residues. CDR3 sequence (DNA): TGTGCCATCAGCGGACTAGCGGGAGCCACCGGGGAGCTGTTTTTT. Its protein is CAISGLAGATGELFF.

This chain uses TRBV9 with TRBJ2-3; D is perhaps TRBD2 (7 bases). This CDR3 region has 15 residues. Germline V gene data show CDR1 as SGDLS and CDR2 as YYNGEE. V shed 4 bases and J shed 2 bases, with 14 bases lying between them. CDR3 loop: CASSPLGGATDTQYF. Here the CDR3 DNA reads TGTGCCAGCAGCCCATTAGGGGGGGCCACAGATACGCAGTATTTT.

The chain uses TRBV6-5 and TRBJ1-1; possible D gene TRBD1, 5 bases. Looked up from germline, CDR1 is MNHEY and CDR2 is SVGAGI. V shed 7 bases and J shed 1 base, with 13 bases lying between them. The CDR3 has 14 amino acids. CDR3 DNA: TGTGCCAGCACTAGGGTAGGGGCGAACACTGAAGCTTTCTTT. Amino acids: CASTRVGANTEAFF.